The sequence of this T cell receptor (beta chain) was determined in a study of T cells in localized non-small cell lung cancer. General study points: Only one tumor region was sequenced, so heterogeneity remains possible. Appearance in adjacent lung was seen for a median around 58 of the top 100 tumor clones. In uninvolved adjacent lung, T cell clonality reached its highest value, exceeding tumor. Those with higher blood T cell density had longer overall survival.

To note about this clone: Its antigen is not known.

Clones were sequenced by immunoSEQ multiplex PCR, and TCRdb holds only the in-frame ones, with some missing. The data contain about 40,000 clones, about 91% of them seen just once; the ten biggest clones take up over 9.5%. Germline loops: CDR1 WNHNN, CDR2 SYGVQD (reference sequence). The V and J ends lost 6 bases and 0 bases, in that order; junction bases with no gene match: 2. This CDR3 comprises 15 residues. The chain has TRBV10-1 and TRBJ2-3, with 11 bases that match TRBD2. This TCR was sampled from a woman aged 40-75 years with stage II lung adenocarcinoma. The specimen comprised PBMCs, sampled before any cancer treatment. CDR3 sequence (DNA): TGCGCCAGCAGAATAGCGGGAGGGAGCACAGATACGCAGTATTTT. It translates to CASRIAGGSTDTQYF.